Each of the 27 T cell receptor beta chains below was sequenced from the same sample in a study of blood T cells in healthy people across ages. Using a J-beta primer mix together with a sample-barcoded 5' primer, a second PCR was run for about 7 to 12 cycles. TCRdb re-analysed the 5' RACE reads in MiXCR, keeping a single row per CDR3 protein. The sample records about 720,000 distinct CDR3 sequences, roughly 20% being singletons. The sample was blood. The receptors originated from a man between 70 and 80 years old in good health.

This clonotype came up a few times. CDR3 nucleotide sequence: TGTGCCAGCAGCAACCCCGGGACTAGGGTGTTTCTTATCGGGGAGCTGTTTTTT. It specifies CASSNPGTRVFLIGELFF. The rearrangement uses TRBV11-2 and TRBJ2-2, with TRBD2 matching 8 bases. Germline CDR1 is SGHAT and CDR2 is FQNNGV. V trimming: 5 bases; J trimming: 7 bases; junction bases outside the gene matches: 18. CDR3 length: 18 residues. Combining the CDR3 with reference TRBV11-2 and TRBJ2-2 gives the whole variable domain EAGVAQSPRYKIIEKRQSVAFWCNPISGHATLYWYQQILGQGPKLLIQFQNNGVVDDSQLPKDRFSAERLKGVDSTLKIQPAKLEDSAVYLCASSNPGTRVFLIGELFFGEGSRLTVL.

This clonotype was seen a few times. CDR3 bases: TGTGCCAGCAGTCCCCCTAATCAGCCCCAGCATTTT. Protein product: CASSPPNQPQHF. The chain is built from TRBV28 and TRBJ1-5; no firm D call. V was clipped by 5 bases and J by 4 bases, with 6 bases between them. The CDR3 loop spans 12 amino acids. The V gene's germline CDR1 is MDHEN and CDR2 SYDVKM.

The CDR3 coding sequence is TGTGCCAGCAGCCGGTGGGACACTGAAGCTTTCTTT. As protein: CASSRWDTEAFF. The chain carries TRBV3-1 and TRBJ1-1; D unresolved. Germline CDR1 and CDR2: LGHDT and YNNKEL (reference sequence). The CDR3 length is 12 residues. With 4 bases removed from V and 3 bases from J, the gap between germline ends came to 6 bases.

Points on this clonotype: At one of its ends the junction is not consistent with the germline gene, which may arise from a read error. The rearrangement links TRBV29-1 to TRBJ1-2; D is unclear. The CDR3 covers 14 residues. The germline V gene has CDR1 SQVTM and CDR2 ANQGSEA. The CDR3 DNA reads as TGCAGCGTCGATTTAGGTGGCCTTAACTGTGGCTACACCTTC. This sequence encodes CSVDLGGLNCGYTF. Together with reference TRBV29-1 and TRBJ1-2, the CDR3 gives the full variable domain: SAVISQKPSRDICQRGTSLTIQCQVDSQVTMMFWYRQQPGQSLTLIATANQGSEATYESGFVIDKFPISRPNLTFSTLTVSNMSPEDSSIYLCSVDLGGLNCGYTFGSGTRLTVV.

A word on this clonotype: This clone may be a read error of a much larger clone one base away. J is TRBJ1-5 and V is TRBV12-3 or TRBV12-4; tentatively, D is TRBD1 (5 bases). CDR3 length equals 13 residues. The CDR3 nucleotides read TGTGCCAGCGGGCTGGGGGGTTCGCAGCCCCGGCATTTT. Translation gives CASGLGGSQPRHF.

CDR3 DNA sequence: TGCAGCGTTTCGGGGGGGGAGGGAGAGACCCAGTACTTC. This codes for CSVSGGEGETQYF. V and J are TRBV29-1 and TRBJ2-5, with TRBD2 matching 8 bases. V shed 5 bases and J 4 bases; nucleotides not matched to a gene: 6. The V gene's germline CDR1 is SQVTM and CDR2 ANQGSEA. The CDR3 loop spans 13 amino acids.

This clonotype was picked up a small number of times. The chain carries TRBV28 and TRBJ1-1; D gene uncertain. The V end lost 6 bases, the J end lost 4 bases, and 15 bases lay between the germline ends. The CDR3 spans 14 residues. Germline values: CDR1 MDHEN, CDR2 SYDVKM. CDR3: CASSPHSGVTEAFF. In DNA form, the CDR3 reads TGTGCCAGCAGCCCACATTCCGGTGTCACTGAAGCTTTCTTT.

The chain combines TRBV12-3 or TRBV12-4 with TRBJ2-5; 7 bases match TRBD1. The CDR3 extends over 15 amino acids. The V and J ends lost 5 bases and 5 bases, in that order; junction bases with no gene match: 11. The CDR3 coding sequence is TGTGCCAGCAGTGAGTCCGGGACAGCACGGGAGACCCAGTACTTC. This encodes CASSESGTARETQYF.

This clonotype was observed a few times. This chain uses TRBV5-1 with TRBJ2-6; no definite D call. The ends were cut back, 0 bases at V and 3 bases at J, with 10 bases in the middle. This CDR3 comprises 16 residues. Germline V lookup: CDR1 SGHRS, CDR2 YFSETQ. The CDR3 is CASSLAPVGGANVLTF. The CDR3 DNA reads TGCGCCAGCAGCTTGGCGCCGGTGGGTGGGGCCAACGTCCTGACTTTC.

This clonotype showed up many times. The CDR3 nucleotides are TGCAGCGTGGTCCAGGTCACTGAAGCTTTCTTT. This gives the protein CSVVQVTEAFF. The rearrangement joins TRBV29-1 to TRBJ1-1; D is unresolved. The germline V gene encodes CDR1 SQVTM and CDR2 ANQGSEA. V lost 6 bases and J lost 4, with 9 bases in between. There are 11 residues in the CDR3.

A few counts support this clonotype. The CDR3 region is CASSMYRDNEQFF. The CDR3 DNA is TGTGCCAGTAGTATGTACAGGGACAATGAGCAGTTCTTC. The V and J genes are TRBV19 and TRBJ2-1; perhaps TRBD1 as D (6 bases). Trimming left V 3 bases short and J 5 bases short, with 8 bases between. Per germline, CDR1 LNHDA and CDR2 SQIVND (reference sequence). The CDR3 contains 13 residues.

This clonotype was seen a handful of times. The gene calls are TRBV20-1 and TRBJ1-6; D might be TRBD1 (6 bases). V was pared by 0 bases and J by 8 bases, with 11 bases between. CDR1 and CDR2 (germline): DFQATT, SNEGSKA (reference sequence). The CDR3 has 14 amino acids. The CDR3 DNA sequence: TGCAGTGCTAGAGATCCCGGGGGCGATTCACCCCTCCACTTT. Its protein is CSARDPGGDSPLHF.

This clonotype was seen only a few times. The rearrangement links TRBV9 to TRBJ2-7; TRBD1 matches 8 bases. The CDR3 covers 15 residues. The V and J ends lost 0 bases and 3 bases, in that order; junction bases with no gene match: 5. Germline assignment: CDR1 SGDLS and CDR2 YYNGEE. DNA for the CDR3: TGTGCCAGCAGCGTAGGGACAGGGCCTATCTACGAGCAGTACTTC. It yields the protein CASSVGTGPIYEQYF.

This sequence joins TRBV13 and TRBJ2-7; D ambiguous. The end of the DNA aligns better with TRBJ2-1, so the J call may be wrong. There are 17 residues in the CDR3. The germline CDR1 and CDR2 sequences are PRHDT and FYEKMQ (reference sequence). In DNA form, the CDR3 reads TGTGCCAGCAGCTTAGCCTCCTGGGGTGAACCCTACAATGAGCAGTTCTTC. Translating it yields CASSLASWGEPYNEQFF.

CDR3 residues: CASSLSQAYYEQYV. CDR3 in DNA: TGTGCCAGCAGCTTATCACAGGCCTACTACGAGCAGTACGTC. This chain uses TRBV7-2 with TRBJ2-7; the D gene is possibly TRBD1 (5 bases). V gave up 2 bases and J gave up 3 bases, with 11 bases separating them. CDR3 length equals 14 residues. Germline V CDR1 and CDR2: SGHTA, FQGNSA.

This clonotype was detected ten times or more. The genes are TRBV29-1 and TRBJ2-1, with 11 bases matching TRBD2. CDR1 is SQVTM and CDR2 is ANQGSEA in the germline V gene. The ends lost 7 bases at V and 3 bases at J; junction bases unmatched: 5. This CDR3 has 14 residues. In DNA form, the CDR3 reads TGCAGCGCCTTAGGGACTAGCGGCTACAATGAGCAGTTCTTC. Its translation is CSALGTSGYNEQFF.

This clonotype was detected many times. The chain is built from TRBV29-1 and TRBJ2-5, with 8 nucleotides matching TRBD1. The CDR3 covers 16 residues. CDR1 is SQVTM and CDR2 is ANQGSEA in the germline V gene. Trimming took 4 bases from V and 0 from J; bases not matched to a gene: 10. The CDR3 DNA sequence: TGCAGCGTTGGGGCCGTTGGACAGGGTTACCAAGAGACCCAGTACTTC. This codes for CSVGAVGQGYQETQYF.

This clonotype was seen a few times. This rearrangement joins TRBV6-2 or TRBV6-3 to TRBJ2-7; D is tentatively TRBD1 or TRBD2 (5 bases each). Deletions cut 8 bases from V and 1 base from J, with 18 bases between. This CDR3 comprises 15 residues. Germline CDR1 is MNHEY and CDR2 is SVGEGT. The CDR3 here is CASRTTRGQSYEQYF. The CDR3 DNA follows: TGTGCCAGCCGGACGACGAGGGGCCAATCCTACGAGCAGTACTTC.

The chain employs TRBV25-1 and TRBJ1-1, with 8 positions matching TRBD1. The length of the CDR3 is 15 residues. The V gene's germline CDR1 is MGHDK and CDR2 SYGVNS. With 3 bases clipped from V and 6 bases from J, the junction kept 9 bases outside the gene matches. CDR3 nucleotides: TGTGCCAGCAGTGACCCTGGGCAGGGGGCGTCTGAAGCTTTCTTT. The encoded protein is CASSDPGQGASEAFF.

The chain employs TRBV7-2 and TRBJ2-1; D is possibly TRBD1 (5 bases). CDR1 is SGHTA and CDR2 is FQGNSA in the germline V gene. This CDR3 comprises 14 residues. Trimming pared 5 bases from V and 2 bases from J, leaving 10 bases between. The CDR3 loop reads CASSPDKPYNEQFF. In nucleotides, the CDR3 is TGTGCCAGCAGCCCGGACAAGCCCTACAATGAGCAGTTCTTC.

The CDR3 reads CSASPREGQKHGYTF. The DNA of the CDR3 is TGCAGTGCTAGCCCTAGGGAGGGGCAAAAGCATGGCTACACCTTC. The chain carries TRBV20-1 and TRBJ1-2; weak D call: TRBD1 (5 bases). In germline, CDR1 is DFQATT, CDR2 SNEGSKA (reference sequence). V lost 3 bases and J lost 6, with 20 bases in between. The CDR3 has 15 residues.

This chain links TRBV5-1 with TRBJ2-1; 9 bases fit TRBD1. V gave up 4 bases and J gave up 13 bases; unmatched junction bases: 12. This CDR3 has 14 amino acids. Germline V lookup: CDR1 SGHRS, CDR2 YFSETQ. The CDR3 bases are TGCGCCAGCAGCCTCGGGACAGGGTTTCTGTACCAGTTCTTC. Amino acids: CASSLGTGFLYQFF.

This sequence joins TRBV7-3 and TRBJ1-1; D perhaps matches TRBD1 (5 bases). The CDR3 is 15 residues long. V shed 3 bases and J shed 5 bases, with 16 bases lying between them. Germline V gene lookup returns CDR1 SGHTA and CDR2 FQGTGA. CDR3 protein: CASSFRGGRGTEAFF. The CDR3 bases are TGTGCCAGCAGCTTCCGGGGGGGTAGAGGGACTGAAGCTTTCTTT.

This rearrangement joins TRBV7-2 to TRBJ2-6; the D is unclear. V lost 2 bases to trimming and J lost 16 bases, with 12 bases between them. Germline V gives CDR1 SGHTA, CDR2 FQGNSA. This CDR3 spans 12 amino acids. The CDR3 sequence is CASSLSTVTLTF. The CDR3 DNA is TGTGCCAGCAGCTTATCGACTGTTACTCTGACTTTC. Full variable domain (outside the CDR3, taken from reference TRBV7-2 and TRBJ2-6): GAGVSQSPSNKVTEKGKDVELRCDPISGHTALYWYRQSLGQGLEFLIYFQGNSAPDKSGLPSDRFSAERTGGSVSTLTIQRTQQEDSAVYLCASSLSTVTLTFGAGSRLTVL.

This clonotype was counted a few times. The gene calls are TRBV19 and TRBJ1-5; D perhaps matches TRBD1 (6 bases). Germline-derived CDR1 and CDR2 are LNHDA and SQIVND (reference sequence). Deletions cut 3 bases from V and 2 bases from J, with 14 bases between. This CDR3 is built from 16 residues. CDR3 sequence: CASSIGSGDGNQPQHF. For the CDR3, the DNA is TGTGCCAGTAGTATCGGGTCAGGGGATGGCAATCAGCCCCAGCATTTT. Variable domain in full (rest from reference TRBV19 and TRBJ1-5): DGGITQSPKYLFRKEGQNVTLSCEQNLNHDAMYWYRQDPGQGLRLIYYSQIVNDFQKGDIAEGYSVSREKKESFPLTVTSAQKNPTAFYLCASSIGSGDGNQPQHFGDGTRLSIL.

The rearrangement joins TRBV4-1 to TRBJ2-3; TRBD1 or TRBD2 may be the D gene (5 bases each). The CDR3 is 14 amino acids. The germline V gene has CDR1 MGHRA and CDR2 YSYEKL. Trimming stripped 6 bases from V and 4 bases from J, with 14 bases between. This CDR3 reads CASRLEWGSDTQYF. The CDR3 DNA reads TGCGCCAGCAGATTGGAGTGGGGGTCAGATACGCAGTATTTT.

Remarks on this clonotype: A read error may produce the germline difference seen at one junction end. The rearrangement uses TRBV20-1 and TRBJ2-3, with D possibly matching TRBD2 (6 bases). From germline, CDR1 is DFQATT and CDR2 SNEGSKA (reference sequence). This CDR3 is built from 14 residues. The CDR3 DNA follows: TGCAATGCTAGGAGGGGCACTAGCACAGATACGCAGTATTTT. Translating it yields CNARRGTSTDTQYF.